Presented here are 16 T cell receptor beta chains from one specimen sequenced in a study of shared clonotypes between healthy human individuals. Some clones are missing from TCRdb's copy, which holds only in-frame ones; the method was immunoSEQ multiplex PCR. This table holds roughly 1.4 million clones, approximately 98.5% found once. Sample: naive CD4+ T cells sorted from blood. Subset in this sample: CD45RA+ positively selected. These receptors all stem from a man aged 25-45 years in good health.

As to this clone: Other DNA sequences in this sample translate to the same CDR3. The V gene is TRBV7-7, the J gene TRBJ2-1, with 8 bases lining up with TRBD2. This CDR3 region has 15 residues. The germline CDR1 and CDR2 sequences are SSHAT and FNYEAQ (reference sequence). Losses at the gene ends were 3 bases for V and 3 bases for J; bases not matched to a gene: 4. CDR3 nucleotide sequence: TGTGCCAGCAGCTTCGGGACTAGTAACTACAATGAGCAGTTCTTC. It specifies CASSFGTSNYNEQFF.

The CDR3 here is CASRSGGGSYNEQFF. The DNA of the CDR3 is TGTGCCAGCAGGTCAGGGGGCGGCTCCTACAATGAGCAGTTCTTC. The gene calls are TRBV7-9 and TRBJ2-1; 8 nucleotides match TRBD1. The germline V gene has CDR1 SEHNR and CDR2 FQNEAQ (reference sequence). This CDR3 comprises 15 residues. J gave up 0 bases and V 6 bases, and 4 bases lay outside the gene matches.

On this clone: The same CDR3 also results from other DNA sequences found in this sample. This chain uses TRBV5-1 with TRBJ2-3, with D possibly TRBD2 on 6 matching bases. Germline assignment: CDR1 SGHRS and CDR2 YFSETQ. The CDR3 runs to 15 residues. The V and J ends lost 3 bases and 0 bases respectively, with 11 bases between them. The CDR3 spells CASSSPGLSTDTQYF. The CDR3 DNA reads TGCGCCAGCAGCTCCCCGGGACTCAGCACAGATACGCAGTATTTT.

V and J are TRBV19 and TRBJ2-1; 11 bases map to TRBD2. Trimming removed 6 bases from V and 9 bases from J; junction bases left unmatched: 10. The CDR3 runs to 15 residues. Germline V gives CDR1 LNHDA, CDR2 SQIVND (reference sequence). This CDR3 is CASRRLAGSFGEQFF. As DNA, the CDR3 is TGTGCCAGTAGACGACTAGCGGGATCCTTTGGTGAGCAGTTCTTC.

The rearrangement links TRBV30 to TRBJ1-2; the D is unclear. The CDR3 is made up of 12 amino acids. V was pared by 4 bases and J by 5 bases, with 11 bases between. CDR1 and CDR2 from the germline V gene are GTSNPN and SVGIG (reference sequence). Here the CDR3 DNA reads TGTGCCTGGACTGCGGGTTTGTATGGCTACACCTTC. Its translation is CAWTAGLYGYTF. The full variable domain, rest sourced from reference TRBV30 and TRBJ1-2, is SQTIHQWPATLVQPVGSPLSLECTVEGTSNPNLYWYRQAAGRGLQLLFYSVGIGQISSEVPQNLSASRPQDRQFILSSKKLLLSDSGFYLCAWTAGLYGYTFGSGTRLTVV.

The gene calls are TRBV9 and TRBJ1-2, with 9 bases matching TRBD1. The V gene's germline CDR1 is SGDLS and CDR2 YYNGEE. Losses at the gene ends were 0 bases for V and 7 bases for J; bases not matched to a gene: 10. CDR3 length: 16 residues. CDR3 nucleotides: TGTGCCAGCAGCGTAGTGGGGACAGGGAGGTTTGGTGGCTACACCTTC. Translation: CASSVVGTGRFGGYTF.

J is TRBJ2-7 and V is TRBV6-4, with D perhaps TRBD2 (5 bases). The CDR3 has 17 residues. V lost 0 bases and J lost 0, with 15 bases in between. The germline CDR1 and CDR2 sequences are MRHNA and SNTAGT. Here the CDR3 DNA reads TGTGCCAGCAGTGACTCCCCAGGACGGGATAACTCCTACGAGCAGTACTTC. It translates to CASSDSPGRDNSYEQYF.

This chain uses TRBV5-5 with TRBJ1-5; D gene uncertain. The germline V and J ends were trimmed by 4 bases and 0 bases, with 11 bases remaining between them. Per the germline V gene, CDR1 is SGHKS and CDR2 is YYEKEE (reference sequence). The CDR3 loop spans 15 amino acids. CDR3 amino acids: CASSPDVPSNQPQHF. The CDR3 bases are TGTGCCAGCAGCCCGGACGTTCCTAGCAATCAGCCCCAGCATTTT.

The V gene is TRBV10-1, the J gene TRBJ2-1, with 12 bases identical to TRBD2. CDR1 and CDR2 (germline): WNHNN, SYGVQD (reference sequence). The CDR3 has 18 residues. V was pared by 4 bases and J by 7 bases, with 14 bases of the junction left unmatched. In nucleotides, the CDR3 is TGCGCCAGCAGTGGTCGTCCCAAACTAGCGGGAGGAGTGAATGAGCAGTTCTTC. It yields the protein CASSGRPKLAGGVNEQFF.

The chain carries TRBV2 and TRBJ2-3, with D perhaps being TRBD1 or TRBD2 (6 bases each). Between the trimmed V and J ends, which lost 6 bases and 2 bases, there was a span of 18 bases. The germline gives CDR1 SNHLY, CDR2 FYNNEI. CDR3 length equals 16 residues. In DNA form, the CDR3 reads TGTGCCAGCAGCCCGTTGCGGGACACCTACACAGATACGCAGTATTTT. It codes for CASSPLRDTYTDTQYF. Combining the CDR3 with reference TRBV2 and TRBJ2-3 gives the whole variable domain EPEVTQTPSHQVTQMGQEVILRCVPISNHLYFYWYRQILGQKVEFLVSFYNNEISEKSEIFDDQFSVERPDGSNFTLKIRSTKLEDSAMYFCASSPLRDTYTDTQYFGPGTRLTVL.

The chain carries TRBV28 and TRBJ1-3; no firm D call. The germline V gene encodes CDR1 MDHEN and CDR2 SYDVKM. The CDR3 is 11 residues long. V was shortened by 4 bases and J by 5 bases, with 3 bases between the two germline ends. CDR3 residues: CASSYRNTIYF. The CDR3 nucleotides read TGTGCCAGCAGTTACCGAAACACCATATATTTT.

This clone was recorded once. In nucleotides, the CDR3 is TGTGCCACCATCCGGACAGGGAAGGAAAACATTCAGTACTTC. Its translation is CATIRTGKENIQYF. The V and J genes are TRBV15 and TRBJ2-4, with 8 bases aligning to TRBD1. The germline gives CDR1 LNHNV, CDR2 YYDKDF (reference sequence). The CDR3 loop spans 14 amino acids. V was pared by 7 bases and J by 5 bases, with 7 bases of the junction left unmatched.

This clone was detected only once. The V gene is TRBV30, the J gene TRBJ2-1, with 9 bases fitting TRBD2. CDR1 and CDR2 (germline): GTSNPN, SVGIG (reference sequence). The CDR3 runs to 16 residues. Germline trimming cut 3 bases from V and 0 bases from J; bases unmatched to any gene: 6. CDR3 in amino acids: CAWRKLAGSSYNEQFF. CDR3 coding DNA: TGTGCCTGGAGGAAGCTAGCGGGGAGCTCCTACAATGAGCAGTTCTTC. The entire variable domain, with the rest obtained from reference TRBV30 and TRBJ2-1, is as follows: SQTIHQWPATLVQPVGSPLSLECTVEGTSNPNLYWYRQAAGRGLQLLFYSVGIGQISSEVPQNLSASRPQDRQFILSSKKLLLSDSGFYLCAWRKLAGSSYNEQFFGPGTRLTVL.

The J gene is TRBJ2-5, the V gene TRBV15; D ambiguous. V lost 1 base to trimming and J lost 3 bases, with 3 bases between them. CDR3 size: 12 residues. The germline V gene encodes CDR1 LNHNV and CDR2 YYDKDF (reference sequence). The CDR3, as DNA: TGTGCCACCAGCAGAGTTGAAGAGACCCAGTACTTC. It encodes CATSRVEETQYF.

The CDR3 nucleotides are TGCAGCGCCGCGCAGACGGGGGTGGGATATGGCTACACCTTC. Its translation: CSAAQTGVGYGYTF. The rearrangement uses TRBV29-1 and TRBJ1-2, with D perhaps matching TRBD1 (5 bases). CDR1 is SQVTM, CDR2 ANQGSEA, per germline. The CDR3 runs 14 residues. V was trimmed by 7 bases and J by 5 bases, leaving 20 bases between them.

Details on this clone: Other DNA sequences from this sample encode an identical CDR3 as well. This chain joins TRBV5-1 and TRBJ2-5; D gene uncertain. Per germline, CDR1 SGHRS and CDR2 YFSETQ. With 4 bases removed from V and 0 bases from J, the gap between germline ends came to 7 bases. The length of the CDR3 is 13 residues. The CDR3 nucleotides are TGCGCCAGCAGCCCCGGGCACCAAGAGACCCAGTACTTC. It yields the protein CASSPGHQETQYF. Drawing the rest from reference TRBV5-1 and TRBJ2-5, the complete variable domain is KAGVTQTPRYLIKTRGQQVTLSCSPISGHRSVSWYQQTPGQGLQFLFEYFSETQRNKGNFPGRFSGRQFSNSRSEMNVSTLELGDSALYLCASSPGHQETQYFGPGTRLLVL.